This entry lists 13 T cell receptor beta chains sequenced from one sample in a study of blood T cell repertoires in COVID-19. The protocol was immunoSEQ multiplex PCR, while the TCRdb copy is restricted to in-frame clones and leaves out a portion. The table shows 130,000 or so clones, with 65% to 85% occurring only once. Sequencing was done on a sample of peripheral blood. The receptors here all came from a woman at least 80 years old with acute or convalescent COVID-19.

The V call is TRBV19, the J call TRBJ2-3; 13 bases map to TRBD2. V lost 4 bases and J lost 0; bases outside the gene matches: 7. The CDR3 runs 18 residues. Germline V gene lookup returns CDR1 LNHDA and CDR2 SQIVND (reference sequence). The DNA for the CDR3 is TGTGCCAGTAGTACCACTAGCGGGGGGGCCTTAAGCACAGATACGCAGTATTTT. It specifies CASSTTSGGALSTDTQYF.

V usage is TRBV18 and J usage is TRBJ1-2; 7 bases match TRBD1. Per germline, CDR1 KGHSH and CDR2 LQKENI. The V segment lost 4 bases and the J segment 4 bases; nucleotides outside the gene matches: 15. CDR3 size: 17 residues. The CDR3 sequence: CASSLGATGSKTYGYTF. The CDR3 DNA follows: TGTGCCAGCTCACTGGGAGCGACAGGGTCTAAAACCTATGGCTACACCTTC.

The V call is TRBV6-6, the J call TRBJ1-5; TRBD1 might be the D (6 bases). Trimming shortened V by 7 bases and J by 2 bases, and 18 bases separated the two germline ends. Germline V CDR1 and CDR2: MNHNY, SVGAGI (reference sequence). CDR3 length: 16 amino acids. CDR3 residues: CASINGIRQGNQPQHF. DNA for the CDR3: TGTGCCAGCATTAATGGGATCAGACAGGGCAATCAGCCCCAGCATTTT.

The chain couples TRBV30 to TRBJ1-4, with 10 bases identical to TRBD1. This CDR3 contains 14 residues. The germline CDR1 and CDR2 sequences are GTSNPN and SVGIG (reference sequence). J gave up 6 bases and V 3 bases, and 4 bases lay outside the gene matches. In DNA form, the CDR3 reads TGTGCCTGGAGACCAGACAGGGGGCATGAAAAACTGTTTTTT. It codes for CAWRPDRGHEKLFF. Full variable domain (missing parts from reference TRBV30 and TRBJ1-4): SQTIHQWPATLVQPVGSPLSLECTVEGTSNPNLYWYRQAAGRGLQLLFYSVGIGQISSEVPQNLSASRPQDRQFILSSKKLLLSDSGFYLCAWRPDRGHEKLFFGSGTQLSVL.

The chain uses TRBV5-5 and TRBJ2-3, with TRBD2 matching 10 bases. The CDR3 totals 15 residues. J gave up 6 bases and V 4 bases, and 8 bases lay outside the gene matches. CDR1 SGHKS and CDR2 YYEKEE come from the germline V gene (reference sequence). The CDR3 is CASSPGLAPRDTQYF. The CDR3 nucleotides read TGTGCCAGCAGCCCGGGACTAGCGCCGCGCGATACGCAGTATTTT.

The chain is built from TRBV2 and TRBJ1-5, with no clear D. The CDR3 is 16 amino acids. The V end lost 4 bases, the J end lost 0 bases, and 13 bases lay between the germline ends. Germline lookup yields CDR1 SNHLY and CDR2 FYNNEI. The CDR3 nucleotides are TGTGCCAGCAGTGTTGGTAGAGCTTATAGCAATCAGCCCCAGCATTTT. It encodes CASSVGRAYSNQPQHF.

The chain joins TRBV30 to TRBJ2-1; D might be TRBD2 (6 bases). Germline V gene data show CDR1 as GTSNPN and CDR2 as SVGIG (reference sequence). This CDR3 is 14 amino acids long. V shed 2 bases and J shed 2 bases, with 10 bases lying between them. CDR3 nucleotide sequence: TGTGCCTGGAGTCGGGGAGGAGCCTACAATGAGCAGTTCTTC. This gives the protein CAWSRGGAYNEQFF.

The rearrangement uses TRBV27 and TRBJ1-5, with D perhaps TRBD1 (5 bases). Trimming removed 2 bases at V and 6 bases at J, with 11 bases between. The length of the CDR3 is 14 residues. Germline V lookup: CDR1 MNHEY, CDR2 SMNVEV (reference sequence). DNA of the CDR3: TGTGCCAGCAGTTTACTCGGAGGGGCTCAGCCCCAGCATTTT. Its translation is CASSLLGGAQPQHF.

J is TRBJ1-2 and V is TRBV19, with 9 bases aligning to TRBD1. Germline V CDR1 and CDR2: LNHDA, SQIVND (reference sequence). Trimming cost V 8 bases and J 8 bases; bases outside gene matches: 6. This CDR3 has 12 residues. The CDR3 here is CASSDRGFGYTF. The DNA for the CDR3 is TGTGCCAGTTCGGACAGGGGCTTCGGCTACACCTTC.

The gene calls are TRBV15 and TRBJ2-1; 11 nucleotides match TRBD2. Germline lookup yields CDR1 LNHNV and CDR2 YYDKDF (reference sequence). This CDR3 has 17 residues. Trimming cost V 1 base and J 7 bases; bases outside gene matches: 9. CDR3 nucleotides: TGTGCCACCAGCAGAGGAATAGCGGGAGGGCCTTGGAATGAGCAGTTCTTC. Amino acid sequence: CATSRGIAGGPWNEQFF.

The chain combines TRBV10-3 with TRBJ2-3, with 8 bases aligning to TRBD2. V lost 10 bases and J lost 4; bases outside the gene matches: 7. Germline V CDR1 and CDR2: ENHRY, SYGVKD. The CDR3 sequence is 13 residues long. CDR3 DNA: TGTGCCACCGCGCCGGGAGGGTCAGATACGCAGTATTTT. Encoded protein: CATAPGGSDTQYF.

V usage is TRBV19 and J usage is TRBJ2-7; 7 bases match TRBD1. The V segment lost 5 bases and the J segment 3 bases; nucleotides outside the gene matches: 4. This CDR3 has 13 residues. From germline, CDR1 is LNHDA and CDR2 SQIVND (reference sequence). Here the CDR3 DNA reads TGTGCCAGTAGTCACCGACAGGGCTACGAGCAGTACTTC. Translation: CASSHRQGYEQYF.

The rearrangement joins TRBV3-1 (or the pseudogene TRBV3-2) to TRBJ1-3; no clear D gene. V shed 1 base and J shed 0 bases, with 7 bases lying between them. Germline CDR1 is LGHDT and CDR2 is YNNKEL (reference sequence). This CDR3 is built from 15 residues. The CDR3 bases are TGTGCCAGCAGCCAAGGTCAATTCTCTGGAAACACCATATATTTT. This translates into CASSQGQFSGNTIYF.